This TCR beta chain was documented in a study of shared clonotypes between healthy human individuals. A word on this clone: Its specificity is not known. The same CDR3 arises from other DNA sequences in this sample as well.

Trimming removed 5 bases from V and 2 bases from J; junction bases left unmatched: 2. CDR1 and CDR2 from the germline V gene are SGHVS and FQNEAQ. The CDR3 is 14 residues long. The data were produced by immunoSEQ multiplex PCR, yet TCRdb's version contains in-frame clones alone and is incomplete. The profile shows about 2.4 million clones, more than 85% of them singletons. Study results and caveats: Sample collection involved blood only; tissue repertoires are likely different.

J is TRBJ1-2 and V is TRBV7-8; TRBD1 matches at 10 bases. The sequencing input was naive CD4+ T cells from PBMCs. Subset in this sample: CD45RA+ positively selected. This TCR came from a man aged 18 to 29 in good health. Some clones in this sample may be carry-over from other donors' samples. The CDR3 nucleotides are TGTGCCAGCAGCCCGGGACAGGGGAACTATGGCTACACCTTC. Protein sequence: CASSPGQGNYGYTF.